This TCR beta chain was found in a study of blood T cell repertoires in COVID-19. At the level of the study: The samples span acute and convalescent COVID-19 from the United States, Italy and Spain. PBMCs, B-cell-depleted T cells, or T cells provided the cDNA or gDNA that made up the material.

As originally analysed: Reference gene primers were amplified, and this amplification served to estimate nucleated cell counts. The assay was immunoSEQ multiplex PCR, and TCRdb's table has in-frame clones only and misses some. The V and J calls and clone size are taken from that table; D and trimming were inferred from the DNA. Of some 190,000 clones in the sample, roughly 85% were seen once. The receptor was derived from a man in his sixties with acute or convalescent COVID-19. Input material: peripheral blood.

The CDR3 here is CASRLPRLAGGTGELFF. DNA for the CDR3: TGCGCCAGCAGACTTCCTCGACTAGCGGGAGGGACCGGGGAGCTGTTTTTT. This chain links TRBV4-1 with TRBJ2-2; 14 nucleotides align to TRBD2. The CDR3 is made up of 17 amino acids. Germline V gene lookup returns CDR1 MGHRA and CDR2 YSYEKL. V lost 6 bases to trimming and J lost 5 bases; unmatched junction nucleotides: 8.